What follows describes a single TCR beta chain. What it recognizes is unknown. The sample belongs to a study of early stage breast cancer tumors. The wider study: Of 15 to 20 invasive breast tumors, about a dozen were hormone receptor-positive, HER2-negative. The ER+/PR+/HER2- tumors included about 8 ductal and a few lobular carcinomas. Samples were sequenced at about 9.9-fold average coverage.

CDR1 is SGHTA, CDR2 FQGNSA, per germline. The CDR3 is 15 residues long. V gave up 1 base and J gave up 4 bases; unmatched junction bases: 3. Study-wide results and caveats: Bulk DNA sequencing of unsorted cells missed chain pairing and markers.

Libraries were prepared by immunoSEQ multiplex PCR; TCRdb keeps only in-frame clonotypes and omits some of them. The table lists around 10,000 clones, roughly 60% of them singletons, with around 11% in the top ten. The sequence was collected from a person in their sixties or seventies with breast cancer. The sequenced material came from breast tumor tissue. The chain has TRBV7-2 and TRBJ2-7; 11 positions agree with TRBD2. In DNA, the CDR3 is TGTGCCAGCAGCTTAGGGCCTAGCGGGGGGTACGAGCAGTACTTC. Translation: CASSLGPSGGYEQYF.